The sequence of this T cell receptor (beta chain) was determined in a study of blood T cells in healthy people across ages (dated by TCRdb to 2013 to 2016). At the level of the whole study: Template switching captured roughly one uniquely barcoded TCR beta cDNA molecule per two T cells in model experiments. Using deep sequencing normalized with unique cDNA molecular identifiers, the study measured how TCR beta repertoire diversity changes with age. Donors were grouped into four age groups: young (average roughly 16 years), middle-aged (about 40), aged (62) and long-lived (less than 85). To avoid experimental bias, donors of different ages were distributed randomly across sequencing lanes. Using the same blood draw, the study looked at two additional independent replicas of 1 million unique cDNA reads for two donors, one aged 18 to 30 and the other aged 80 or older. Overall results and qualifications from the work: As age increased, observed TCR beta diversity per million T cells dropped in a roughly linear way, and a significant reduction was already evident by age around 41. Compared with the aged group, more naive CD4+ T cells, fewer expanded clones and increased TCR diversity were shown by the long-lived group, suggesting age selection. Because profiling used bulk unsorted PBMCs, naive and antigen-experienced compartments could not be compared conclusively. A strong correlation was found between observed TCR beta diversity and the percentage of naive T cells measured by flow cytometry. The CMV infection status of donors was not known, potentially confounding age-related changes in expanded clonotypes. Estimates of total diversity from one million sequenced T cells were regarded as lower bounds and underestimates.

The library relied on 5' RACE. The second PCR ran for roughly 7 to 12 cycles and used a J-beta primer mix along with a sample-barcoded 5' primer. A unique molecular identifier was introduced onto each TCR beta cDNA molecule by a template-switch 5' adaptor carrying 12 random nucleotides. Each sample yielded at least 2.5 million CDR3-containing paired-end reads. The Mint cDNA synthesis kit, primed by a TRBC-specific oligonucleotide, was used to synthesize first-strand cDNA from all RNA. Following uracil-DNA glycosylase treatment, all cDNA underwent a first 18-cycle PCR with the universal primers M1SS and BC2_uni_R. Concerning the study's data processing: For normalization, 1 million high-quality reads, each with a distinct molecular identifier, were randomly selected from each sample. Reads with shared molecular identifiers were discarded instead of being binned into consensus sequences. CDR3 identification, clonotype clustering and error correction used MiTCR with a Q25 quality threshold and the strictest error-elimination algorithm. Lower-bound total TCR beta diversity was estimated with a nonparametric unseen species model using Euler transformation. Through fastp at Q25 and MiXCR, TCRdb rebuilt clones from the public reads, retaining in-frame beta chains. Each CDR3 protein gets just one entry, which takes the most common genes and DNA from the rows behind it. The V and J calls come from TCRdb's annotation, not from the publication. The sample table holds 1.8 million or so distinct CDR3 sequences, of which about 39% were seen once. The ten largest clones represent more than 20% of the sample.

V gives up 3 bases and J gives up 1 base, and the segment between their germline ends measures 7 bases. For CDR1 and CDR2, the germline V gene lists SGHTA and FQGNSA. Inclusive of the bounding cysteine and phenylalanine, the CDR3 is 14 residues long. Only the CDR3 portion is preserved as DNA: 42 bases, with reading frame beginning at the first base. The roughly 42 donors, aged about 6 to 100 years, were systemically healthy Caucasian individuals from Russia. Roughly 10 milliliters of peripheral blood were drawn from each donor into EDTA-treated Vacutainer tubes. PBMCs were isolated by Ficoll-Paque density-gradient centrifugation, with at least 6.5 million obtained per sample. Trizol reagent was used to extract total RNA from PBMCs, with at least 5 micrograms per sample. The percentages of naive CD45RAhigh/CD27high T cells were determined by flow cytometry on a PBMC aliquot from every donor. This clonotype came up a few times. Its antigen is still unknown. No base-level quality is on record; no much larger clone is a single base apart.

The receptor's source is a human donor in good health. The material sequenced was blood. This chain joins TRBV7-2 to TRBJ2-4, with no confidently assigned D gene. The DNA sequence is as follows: TGTGCCAGCAGCTTGAACACTGCCAAAAACATTCAGTACTTC. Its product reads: CASSLNTAKNIQYF.